The 25 T cell receptor beta chains below all came from one sample that was sequenced in a study of blood T cell repertoires in COVID-19 (dated by TCRdb to about 2020). Libraries were made using the immunoSEQ multiplex PCR assay. TCRdb holds this immuneACCESS table with in-frame rearrangements only. Some clones are missing; in checked studies, unresolved V genes explain under half, and the rest has no known cause. A total of 300,000 or so clones appear in this sample, around 81% of them only once. Approximately 3.8% of the sample lies in the top ten. The sequenced material came from peripheral blood. These receptors came from a woman aged 45-65 years with active or convalescent COVID-19.

In this sample, this clone turned up a few times. The chain carries TRBV24-1 and TRBJ2-3, with 11 bases that match TRBD2. Germline CDR1 reads KGHDR; CDR2 reads SFDVKD. Losses at the gene ends were 3 bases for V and 5 bases for J; bases not matched to a gene: 9. The CDR3 loop spans 17 amino acids. This CDR3 reads CATSDPLSGRAGDTQYF. The CDR3 nucleotides are TGTGCCACCAGTGATCCTCTTAGCGGGAGGGCCGGAGATACGCAGTATTTT.

The chain recombines TRBV28 with TRBJ1-2, with D possibly matching TRBD1 (6 bases). The CDR3 spans 14 residues. CDR1 is MDHEN, CDR2 SYDVKM, per germline. V lost 3 bases to trimming and J lost 8 bases, with 16 bases between them. The CDR3 nucleotides are TGTGCCAGCAGTTTCGGGGGGGGCCGGCGAGGCTACACCTTC. Translation: CASSFGGGRRGYTF.

The chain joins TRBV18 to TRBJ2-6; TRBD1 might be the D (7 bases). V shed 3 bases and J shed 2 bases, with 14 bases lying between them. Germline CDR1 reads KGHSH; CDR2 reads LQKENI. This CDR3 is 17 amino acids long. CDR3 nucleotide sequence: TGTGCCAGCTCACCGAATACAGGGGAGGCTGGGGCCAACGTCCTGACTTTC. Residues: CASSPNTGEAGANVLTF.

This clone appeared a single time. The sample contains more than one DNA sequence encoding this CDR3. The rearrangement links TRBV6-5 to TRBJ2-7; 7 bases map to TRBD2. The CDR3 has 14 amino acids. CDR1 is MNHEY, CDR2 SVGAGI, per germline. The V and J ends lost 2 bases and 1 base, in that order; junction bases with no gene match: 2. CDR3 sequence reads: CASSYSGNSYEQYF. CDR3 sequence (DNA): TGTGCCAGCAGTTACAGCGGGAATTCCTACGAGCAGTACTTC.

V gene TRBV27 combines with J gene TRBJ2-7; tentatively, D is TRBD2 (5 bases). This CDR3 has 17 amino acids. V shed 8 bases and J shed 3 bases, with 26 bases lying between them. Germline CDR1 is MNHEY and CDR2 is SMNVEV (reference sequence). The chain's CDR3 is CASLPTVTDYSRYEQYF. The CDR3 DNA is TGTGCCAGCCTCCCGACGGTTACTGACTACTCGCGCTACGAGCAGTACTTC.

The chain carries TRBV25-1 and TRBJ2-1; 10 bases agree with TRBD2. CDR3 length: 14 amino acids. CDR1 and CDR2 (germline): MGHDK, SYGVNS. V was pared by 6 bases and J by 8 bases, with 7 bases of the junction left unmatched. DNA of the CDR3: TGTGCCAGCAGCGTAGGACTAGCGGAGGATGAGCAGTTCTTC. Amino acid sequence: CASSVGLAEDEQFF.

The chain couples TRBV11-3 to TRBJ2-7; maybe TRBD2 (6 bases). The V gene's germline CDR1 is SGHNT and CDR2 YENEEA. This CDR3 has 13 residues. Trimming shortened V by 5 bases and J by 0 bases, and 8 bases separated the two germline ends. The CDR3 region is CASSTGLSYEQYF. DNA of the CDR3: TGTGCCAGCAGCACGGGACTCTCCTACGAGCAGTACTTC.

The chain combines TRBV5-1 with TRBJ1-2, with D unclear. V was cut by 1 base and J by 8 bases, with 18 bases left in between. This CDR3 spans 15 amino acids. Germline CDR1 is SGHRS and CDR2 is YFSETQ. The CDR3 nucleotides read TGCGCCAGCAGCTTGAGTCCCAACTTGGCCAGGGGCTACACCTTC. This codes for CASSLSPNLARGYTF.

This clone occurred once. The rearrangement joins TRBV28 to TRBJ1-2; 7 positions match TRBD1. The junction had 8 bases not matched to a gene; V was cut back by 7 bases and J by 0 bases. Germline CDR1 MDHEN, CDR2 SYDVKM. The CDR3 covers 15 residues. The DNA of the CDR3 is TGTGCCAGCACCCCGAAGGGGGCGACTAACTATGGCTACACCTTC. This sequence encodes CASTPKGATNYGYTF.

This chain connects TRBV19 to TRBJ2-1, with 9 bases matching TRBD2. The CDR3 runs to 15 residues. Losses at the gene ends were 3 bases for V and 4 bases for J; bases not matched to a gene: 4. CDR1 and CDR2 (germline): LNHDA, SQIVND (reference sequence). CDR3 nucleotide sequence: TGTGCCAGTAGTATCAAGAGCGGGAGGTACAATGAGCAGTTCTTC. This encodes CASSIKSGRYNEQFF.

The J gene is TRBJ1-6, the V gene TRBV18; TRBD1 matches 7 bases. From germline, CDR1 is KGHSH and CDR2 LQKENI. The CDR3 covers 15 residues. Unmatched junction bases numbered 6, after V lost 2 bases and J lost 8 bases. Written as DNA, the CDR3 is TGTGCCAGCTCACCATTAGGGGGCGCCTATTCACCCCTCCACTTT. Its protein product is CASSPLGGAYSPLHF.

The J gene is TRBJ2-7, the V gene TRBV7-9, with D hard to call. Deletions cut 5 bases from V and 4 bases from J, with 9 bases between. The CDR3 totals 12 residues. Germline lookup yields CDR1 SEHNR and CDR2 FQNEAQ (reference sequence). The CDR3 nucleotides read TGTGCCAGCAGCCCTGATACTTACGAGCAGTACTTC. As protein: CASSPDTYEQYF. Full variable domain (rest looked up from reference TRBV7-9 and TRBJ2-7): DTGVSQNPRHKITKRGQNVTFRCDPISEHNRLYWYRQTLGQGPEFLTYFQNEAQLEKSRLLSDRFSAERPKGSFSTLEIQRTEQGDSAMYLCASSPDTYEQYFGPGTRLTVT.

This rearrangement joins TRBV5-1 to TRBJ1-3, with 9 bases aligning to TRBD1. The CDR3 sequence is 14 residues long. Per germline, CDR1 SGHRS and CDR2 YFSETQ. Unmatched junction bases numbered 3, after V lost 4 bases and J lost 4 bases. The chain's CDR3 is CASSADRGGNTIYF. For the CDR3, the DNA is TGCGCCAGCAGCGCGGACAGGGGAGGAAACACCATATATTTT.

V usage is TRBV6-5 and J usage is TRBJ1-4; TRBD1 agrees at 9 bases. From germline, CDR1 is MNHEY and CDR2 SVGAGI. Trimming removed 9 bases from V and 7 bases from J; junction bases left unmatched: 12. This CDR3 spans 15 amino acids. CDR3 loop: CARKNRGRLCEKLFF. The CDR3 DNA reads TGTGCCAGGAAAAACAGGGGGCGATTATGTGAAAAACTGTTTTTT.

At least ten counts were recorded for this clone. The chain couples TRBV21-1 to TRBJ1-2. TRBV21-1 is recorded as a pseudogene. This CDR3 contains 13 residues. The CDR3 region is CASSKPGNYGYTF. The CDR3 DNA sequence: TGTGCCAGCAGCAAACCGGGAAACTATGGCTACACCTTC.

The chain couples TRBV5-1 to TRBJ1-1; D ambiguous. The CDR3 is 15 amino acids. The V gene's germline CDR1 is SGHRS and CDR2 YFSETQ. V dropped 2 bases and J dropped 5 bases, with 16 bases sitting between them. The CDR3 loop is CASSLNPPTGTEAFF. The CDR3 DNA sequence: TGCGCCAGCAGCTTAAACCCGCCAACGGGAACTGAAGCTTTCTTT.

This chain links TRBV18 with TRBJ1-3, with 8 bases matching TRBD1. V shed 6 bases, J shed 0 bases, and the junction held 4 bases outside the gene matches. CDR1 is KGHSH, CDR2 LQKENI, per germline. This CDR3 spans 15 amino acids. The CDR3 nucleotides are TGTGCCAGCTCCCGACAGGGGAGCTCTGGAAACACCATATATTTT. Its protein product is CASSRQGSSGNTIYF.

J is TRBJ2-1 and V is TRBV28; D unresolved. The CDR3 is made up of 15 amino acids. CDR1 is MDHEN, CDR2 SYDVKM, per germline. V gave up 3 bases and J gave up 3 bases, with 12 bases separating them. The chain's CDR3 is CASSFSLAYYNEQFF. The CDR3 region has the DNA TGTGCCAGCAGTTTCTCACTCGCCTACTACAATGAGCAGTTCTTC.

The chain is built from TRBV13 and TRBJ2-1; 10 bases match TRBD2. The length of the CDR3 is 16 residues. The germline V gene encodes CDR1 PRHDT and CDR2 FYEKMQ (reference sequence). J was trimmed by 4 bases and V by 4 bases; bases with no gene match: 7. The CDR3 coding sequence is TGTGCCAGCAGCTCCCAACTAGCGGGATTGTACAATGAGCAGTTCTTC. It specifies CASSSQLAGLYNEQFF.

This chain uses TRBV4-1 with TRBJ1-1; D perhaps matches TRBD1 (5 bases). CDR3 length: 16 amino acids. Germline CDR1 MGHRA, CDR2 YSYEKL. The V end was cut by 1 base, the J end by 0 bases, with 12 bases between. CDR3 DNA sequence: TGCGCCAGCAGCCAAGCTCCGGGACTTCTGAACACTGAAGCTTTCTTT. Protein: CASSQAPGLLNTEAFF.

This clone was found once. J is TRBJ2-3 and V is TRBV7-2; the match to TRBD2 covers 10 bases. The CDR3 consists of 15 residues. V lost 7 bases and J lost 2; bases outside the gene matches: 6. Looked up from germline, CDR1 is SGHTA and CDR2 is FQGNSA. CDR3 DNA: TGTGCCAGCAAATGGACTAGCGGATACACAGATACGCAGTATTTT. It specifies CASKWTSGYTDTQYF.

This clone was counted a single time. V is TRBV7-6 and J is TRBJ2-2, with TRBD2 as a possible D gene (7 bases). This CDR3 is 15 amino acids long. Looked up from germline, CDR1 is SGHVS and CDR2 is FNYEAQ. The V end was cut by 8 bases, the J end by 0 bases, with 13 bases between. In DNA, the CDR3 is TGTGCCAGCGGCCGCGGGGGCACGAACACCGGGGAGCTGTTTTTT. Translation gives CASGRGGTNTGELFF.

The V and J genes are TRBV18 and TRBJ1-2; 7 bases are a match to TRBD1. Trimming removed 2 bases from V and 5 bases from J; junction bases left unmatched: 5. Germline values: CDR1 KGHSH, CDR2 LQKENI. This CDR3 spans 14 amino acids. The CDR3 sequence: CASSPRDRSYGYTF. In nucleotides, the CDR3 is TGTGCCAGCTCACCAAGGGACAGATCTTATGGCTACACCTTC.

This chain uses TRBV2 with TRBJ2-5; 11 bases are shared with TRBD2. The CDR3 runs 14 residues. V was pared by 6 bases and J by 4 bases, with 4 bases of the junction left unmatched. Germline lookup yields CDR1 SNHLY and CDR2 FYNNEI. This CDR3 reads CASRSTSGTETQYF. The CDR3 DNA reads TGTGCCAGCAGGTCGACTAGCGGGACAGAGACCCAGTACTTC.

This clone has only a few counts. The chain couples TRBV28 to TRBJ1-2; tentatively, D is TRBD1 (5 bases). V shed 4 bases and J shed 6 bases, with 21 bases lying between them. Germline CDR1 reads MDHEN; CDR2 reads SYDVKM. CDR3 length equals 16 residues. CDR3 residues: CASSSVTGFKGNGYTF. CDR3 in DNA: TGTGCCAGCAGTTCGGTCACAGGATTCAAAGGGAATGGCTACACCTTC.